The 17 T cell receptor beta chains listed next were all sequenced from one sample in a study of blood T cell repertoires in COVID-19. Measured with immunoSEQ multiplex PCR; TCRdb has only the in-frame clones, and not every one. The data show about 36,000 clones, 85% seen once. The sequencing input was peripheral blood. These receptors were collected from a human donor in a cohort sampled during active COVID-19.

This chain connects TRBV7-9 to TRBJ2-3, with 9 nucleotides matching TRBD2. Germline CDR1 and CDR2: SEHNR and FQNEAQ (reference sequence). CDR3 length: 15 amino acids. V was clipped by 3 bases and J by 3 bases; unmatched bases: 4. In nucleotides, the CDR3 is TGTGCCAGCAGCTTCGCGGGGGGGCAGACAGATACGCAGTATTTT. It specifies CASSFAGGQTDTQYF.

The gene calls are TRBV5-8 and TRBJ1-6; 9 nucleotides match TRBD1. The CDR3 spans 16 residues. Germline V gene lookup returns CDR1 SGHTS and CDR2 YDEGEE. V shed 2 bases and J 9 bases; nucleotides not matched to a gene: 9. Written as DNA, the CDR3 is TGTGCCAGCAGCTTCTATGGGGGACAGGGCCGTTCACCCCTCCACTTT. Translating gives CASSFYGGQGRSPLHF.

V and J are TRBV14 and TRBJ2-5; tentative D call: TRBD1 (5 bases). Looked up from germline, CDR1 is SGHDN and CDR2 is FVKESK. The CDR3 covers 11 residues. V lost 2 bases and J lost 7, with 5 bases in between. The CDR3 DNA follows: TGTGCCAGCAGCCAACAGGGGACCCAGTACTTC. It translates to CASSQQGTQYF.

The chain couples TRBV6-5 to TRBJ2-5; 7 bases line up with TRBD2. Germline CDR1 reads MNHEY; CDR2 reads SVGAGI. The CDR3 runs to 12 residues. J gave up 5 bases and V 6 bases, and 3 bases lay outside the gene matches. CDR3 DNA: TGTGCCAGCAGAGCGGGGATGGAGACCCAGTACTTC. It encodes CASRAGMETQYF.

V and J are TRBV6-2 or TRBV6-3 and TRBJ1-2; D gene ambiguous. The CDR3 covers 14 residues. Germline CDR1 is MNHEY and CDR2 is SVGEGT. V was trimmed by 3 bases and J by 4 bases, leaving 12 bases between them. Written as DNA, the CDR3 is TGTGCCAGCAGTTATGCGGGGAATAGCTATGGCTACACCTTC. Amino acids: CASSYAGNSYGYTF.

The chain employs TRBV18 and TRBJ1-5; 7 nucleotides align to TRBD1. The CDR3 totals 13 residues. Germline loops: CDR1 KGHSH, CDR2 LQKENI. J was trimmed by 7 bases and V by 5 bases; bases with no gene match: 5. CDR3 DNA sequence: TGTGCCAGCTCAACGACAGGGCAACAGCCCCAGCATTTT. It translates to CASSTTGQQPQHF.

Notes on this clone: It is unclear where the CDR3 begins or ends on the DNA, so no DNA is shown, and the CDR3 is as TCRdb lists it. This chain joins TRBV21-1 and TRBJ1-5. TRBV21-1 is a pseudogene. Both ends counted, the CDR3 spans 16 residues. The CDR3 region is CASTPRVGGGNQPQHF.

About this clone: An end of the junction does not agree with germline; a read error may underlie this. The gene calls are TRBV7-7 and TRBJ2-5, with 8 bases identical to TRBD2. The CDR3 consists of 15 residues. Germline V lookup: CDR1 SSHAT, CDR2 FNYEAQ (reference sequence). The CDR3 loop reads CASSLDRGGRETQYF. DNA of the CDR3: TGTGCTAGCAGCTTAGACCGGGGGGGCAGGGAGACCCAGTACTTC.

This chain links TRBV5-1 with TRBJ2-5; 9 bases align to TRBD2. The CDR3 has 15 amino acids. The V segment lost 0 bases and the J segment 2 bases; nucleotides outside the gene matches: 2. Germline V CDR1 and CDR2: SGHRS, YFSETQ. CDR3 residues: CASSLASGAQETQYF. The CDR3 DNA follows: TGCGCCAGCAGCTTGGCTAGCGGGGCGCAAGAGACCCAGTACTTC.

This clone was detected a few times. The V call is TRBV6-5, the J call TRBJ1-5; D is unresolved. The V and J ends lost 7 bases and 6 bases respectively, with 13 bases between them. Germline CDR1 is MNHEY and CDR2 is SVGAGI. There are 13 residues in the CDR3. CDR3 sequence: CASTPGVAQPQHF. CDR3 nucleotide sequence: TGTGCCAGCACCCCCGGGGTAGCTCAGCCCCAGCATTTT.

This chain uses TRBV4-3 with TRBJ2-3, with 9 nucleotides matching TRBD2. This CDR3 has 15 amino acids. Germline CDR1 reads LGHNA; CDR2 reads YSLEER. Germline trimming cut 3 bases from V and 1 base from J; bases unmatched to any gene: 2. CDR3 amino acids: CASSHRTSGTDTQYF. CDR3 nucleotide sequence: TGCGCCAGCAGCCATCGGACTAGCGGCACAGATACGCAGTATTTT.

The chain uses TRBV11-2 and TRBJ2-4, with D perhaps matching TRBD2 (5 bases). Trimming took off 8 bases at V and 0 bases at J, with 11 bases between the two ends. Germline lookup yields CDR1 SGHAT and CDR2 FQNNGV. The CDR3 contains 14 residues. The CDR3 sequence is CASGEPEAKNIQYF. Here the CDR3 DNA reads TGTGCCAGCGGGGAGCCGGAAGCCAAAAACATTCAGTACTTC.

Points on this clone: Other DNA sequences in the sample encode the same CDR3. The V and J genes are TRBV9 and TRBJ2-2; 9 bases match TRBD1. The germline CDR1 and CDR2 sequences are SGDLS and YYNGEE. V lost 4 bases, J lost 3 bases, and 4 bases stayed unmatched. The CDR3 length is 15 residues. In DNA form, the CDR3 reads TGTGCCAGCAGCCCCCGGGACAGGGACACCGGGGAGCTGTTTTTT. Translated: CASSPRDRDTGELFF.

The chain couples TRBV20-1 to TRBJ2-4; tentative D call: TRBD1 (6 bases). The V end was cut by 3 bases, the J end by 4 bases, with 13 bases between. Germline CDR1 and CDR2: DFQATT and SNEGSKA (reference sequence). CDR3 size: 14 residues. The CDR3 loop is CSASKAGAKNIQYF. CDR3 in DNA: TGCAGTGCTAGTAAGGCAGGGGCAAAAAACATTCAGTACTTC.

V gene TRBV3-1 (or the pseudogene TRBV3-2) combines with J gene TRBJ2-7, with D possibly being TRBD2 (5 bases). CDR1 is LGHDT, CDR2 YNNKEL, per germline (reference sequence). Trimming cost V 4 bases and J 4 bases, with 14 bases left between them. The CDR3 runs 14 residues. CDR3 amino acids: CASSPSLPGYEQYF. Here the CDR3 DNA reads TGTGCCAGCAGCCCATCTTTACCGGGATACGAGCAGTACTTC.

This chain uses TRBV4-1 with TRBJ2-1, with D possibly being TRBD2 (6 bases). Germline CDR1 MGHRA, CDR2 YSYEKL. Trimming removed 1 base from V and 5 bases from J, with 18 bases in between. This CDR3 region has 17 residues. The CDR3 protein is CASSQVVRGPLNNEQFF. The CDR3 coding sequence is TGCGCCAGCAGCCAAGTCGTGCGGGGCCCTCTTAACAATGAGCAGTTCTTC.

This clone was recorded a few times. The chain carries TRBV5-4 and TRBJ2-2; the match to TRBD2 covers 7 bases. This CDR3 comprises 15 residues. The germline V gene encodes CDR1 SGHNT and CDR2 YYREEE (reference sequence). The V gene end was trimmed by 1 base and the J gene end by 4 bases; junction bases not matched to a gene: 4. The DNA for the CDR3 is TGTGCCAGCAGCTTGAGCGGGACTTCCACCGGGGAGCTGTTTTTT. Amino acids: CASSLSGTSTGELFF.